This TCR beta chain appears in the sequencing data of a study of regulatory T cells in long-lasting Graves disease. Arm-PCR of CDR3 regions and iRepertoire HTBI primers were used to build TCR beta libraries. TCRdb re-called the multiplex PCR reads through MiXCR, storing one row per CDR3 protein. Among 540,000 or so distinct CDR3 sequences, around an eighth were seen once, and the ten largest hold 8% to 10%. Regarding time point: newly diagnosed GD, antithyroid drugs for less than 3 months. The TCR library was prepared using RNA isolated from PBMCs. With 8 bases removed from V and 5 bases from J, the gap between germline ends came to 13 bases. The V gene's germline CDR1 is MNHNS and CDR2 SASEGT. This CDR3 contains 12 residues. The same data also went into a second study, on T cells in Graves' hyperthyroidism and ophthalmopathy.

The input for sequencing was peripheral blood mononuclear cells (PBMCs), taken at new diagnosis, from a patient treated with antithyroid drugs. This receptor was identified in a man between 25 and 39 years old with Graves disease. J is TRBJ2-7 and V is TRBV6-1; a possible D gene is TRBD2 (6 bases). The CDR3 DNA sequence: TGTGCCAGCGTGGGGCGCGGGAACGAGCAGTACTTC. Protein: CASVGRGNEQYF.